This TCR beta chain was identified in a study of cytomegalovirus exposure and HLA in healthy donors. All the people who gave samples were healthy bone marrow donors. This CDR3 spans 16 amino acids. Unmatched junction bases numbered 8, after V lost 6 bases and J lost 0 bases. CDR1 and CDR2 (germline): LNHDA, SQIVND (reference sequence). Study-level results: Several of the most significant clusters were apparently associated with common viral pathogens in a later analysis. CMV serostatus was the only immune exposure information that was available.

The PCR was carried out with 60 Vbeta primers and 13 Jbeta primers. The protocol was immunoSEQ multiplex PCR, while the TCRdb copy is restricted to in-frame clones and leaves out a portion. The sample holds some 150,000 clones; 77% are singletons and the top ten take about 4%. Notes on this clone: Its matching antigen is unknown.

The material sequenced was PBMCs. This clonotype was obtained from a male donor in good health and CMV-seronegative. V and J are TRBV19 and TRBJ2-7, with 10 bases aligning to TRBD2. As DNA, the CDR3 is TGTGCCAGTAGCGGGAGGGCTAGCGGGAGCTCCTACGAGCAGTACTTC. This encodes CASSGRASGSSYEQYF.